One TCR beta chain is described in this entry. Profiling relied on immunoSEQ multiplex PCR, and the TCRdb table lists in-frame clones only, not all of them. Of around 92,000 clones in the sample, under 97% were seen once. This entry is derived from a study of technical replicates of blood from a few donors. V lost 6 bases to trimming and J lost 3 bases; unmatched junction nucleotides: 6. The CDR3 is made up of 14 amino acids. CDR1 and CDR2 (germline): ENHRY, SYGVKD. Sequencing was done on a sample of T cells isolated from PBMCs. The TCR originated in a human donor in good health. The chain combines TRBV10-3 with TRBJ2-3; 7 bases are shared with TRBD2. The CDR3 DNA reads as TGTGCCATCAGAGAGACTAGCTTAACAGATACGCAGTATTTT. Translation gives CAIRETSLTDTQYF.